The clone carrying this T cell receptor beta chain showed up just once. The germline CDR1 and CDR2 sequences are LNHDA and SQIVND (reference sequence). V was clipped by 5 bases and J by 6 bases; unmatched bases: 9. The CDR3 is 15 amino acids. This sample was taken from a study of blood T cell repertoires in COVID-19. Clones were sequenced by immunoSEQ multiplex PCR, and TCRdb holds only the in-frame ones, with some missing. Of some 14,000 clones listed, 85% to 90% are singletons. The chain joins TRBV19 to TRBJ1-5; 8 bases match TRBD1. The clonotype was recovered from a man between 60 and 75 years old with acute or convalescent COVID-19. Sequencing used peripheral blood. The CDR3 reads CASSPTGGSGQPQHF. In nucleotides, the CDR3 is TGTGCCAGTAGTCCTACAGGGGGATCGGGTCAGCCCCAGCATTTT. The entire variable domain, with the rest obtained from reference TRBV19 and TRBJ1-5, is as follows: DGGITQSPKYLFRKEGQNVTLSCEQNLNHDAMYWYRQDPGQGLRLIYYSQIVNDFQKGDIAEGYSVSREKKESFPLTVTSAQKNPTAFYLCASSPTGGSGQPQHFGDGTRLSIL.